Below, one T cell receptor (beta chain) is given with its context. This clonotype was recorded many times. Which antigen it targets is not known. Base qualities are missing; no much larger clone stands one base away. This record comes from a study of Graves' ophthalmopathy and Graves' hyperthyroidism (dated by TCRdb to between 2017 and 2018). Regarding the study in general: Hyperthyroidism was defined as stable when no progression to ophthalmopathy occurred within 18 months of follow-up. To tell Graves' ophthalmopathy apart from Graves' hyperthyroidism, and to predict which patients would progress to ophthalmopathy, the study relied on TCR beta repertoire signatures. T-cell repertoires of thyroid tissue and blood were compared in six or seven hyperthyroidism patients. Following sampling, methimazole starting at 30 mg daily was administered to hyperthyroidism patients, and high-dose intravenous methylprednisolone was administered to ophthalmopathy patients. In total, 135 blood samples were TCR-sequenced: approximately 42 ophthalmopathy, some 80 hyperthyroidism and about 17 hyperthyroidism-to-ophthalmopathy patients. To explore V-J signatures distinguishing ophthalmopathy from hyperthyroidism, a discovery set of more than 95 patients (roughly 44 ophthalmopathy, 55 to 60 stable hyperthyroidism) was enrolled. The independent validation cohort included approximately 19 hyperthyroidism patients plus 17 patients who later progressed from hyperthyroidism to ophthalmopathy. What the work shows at the level of the full study, not this receptor alone: The 13-signature model separated ophthalmopathy from stable hyperthyroidism with over 85% sensitivity and roughly 84% specificity in cross-validation, and 80%/75% in the test set. No statistical method was used to set the sample size in advance, and the investigators knew which group each participant was assigned to. Most of the expanded thyroid clonotypes with a frequency above 0.001 were also detected in blood, and it was suggested that the thyroid immune response may be reflected by blood repertoires. In validation, the model predicted ophthalmopathy progression with less than 71% sensitivity and roughly 78% specificity; fewer than 15 predicted patients were CT-confirmed with GO in a median of around 6 months.

TCR beta CDR3 regions were amplified from RNA transcripts for repertoire sequencing. HTBI primers and the Qiagen OneStep RT-PCR kit were used in a first-round RT-PCR, which was followed by a second-round multiplex PCR, size selection and purification. Sequencing of the libraries was carried out on an Illumina HiSeq2000 in paired-end mode with 100 bp reads. In the authors' own workflow: SOAPnuke was used to process the reads, removing any read that contained adapters or uncalled bases, had a mean Phred below 15, or lacked an exact match to the constant primer or identifier. COPE v1.2.5 was used to merge the high-quality paired reads. Each unique nucleotide sequence was defined as a clonotype, and clonotypes were aligned to IMGT TRB V, D and J references with MiTCR v1.1. Only V-J combinations with frequency above 0.0001 were analysed, covering 98% to 99.2% of repertoires. For each V-J combination, a TCR clonal expansion and chaos score was defined as F50 clonal expansion divided by the chaos observed in the TCRdist matrix. Welch's t-statistics and random forest were used to reduce the features to about 14 V-J combinations, which were then used as input to a naive Bayes classifier. The Morisita-Horn index was used to measure how similar the thyroid and blood repertoires were. The public reads were reprocessed in TCRdb via fastp at Q25 and MiXCR, keeping in-frame beta chains. Every distinct CDR3 protein forms one entry, paired with its most common genes and DNA. None of the V and J calls come from the authors' own analysis; TCRdb made them. Across this sample there are about 1.2 million distinct CDR3 sequences, with 35% to 40% seen only once. Around 10% of the sample is in the top ten clones.

According to the germline V gene, CDR1 reads SGDLS and CDR2 reads YYNGEE. Inclusive of the bounding cysteine and phenylalanine, the CDR3 is 13 residues long. Of all the DNA, just the CDR3 is kept, 39 bases in frame from base 1. Trimming removed 3 bases from V and 4 bases from J, leaving 10 bases between the germline ends. The hyperthyroidism patients were 18 to 65 years old and newly diagnosed, with a disease duration of less than 2 months. Anyone with other autoimmune diseases, uncontrolled infections, pregnancy or lactation was excluded from the study. Clinical symptoms, serum thyroxine, TRAb, thyroid ultrasound and orbital computed tomography were used for diagnosis. Total RNA was extracted using Trizol reagent, and RNA quality was checked on an Agilent 2100 Bioanalyzer.

The sample consisted of peripheral blood or thyroid tissue (not recorded which). The chain is assembled from TRBV9 and TRBJ2-5, with TRBD2 tentatively as D gene (5 bases match). The receptor's source is an adult man with Graves' hyperthyroidism. This receptor has the CDR3 CASSGGPGETQYF. DNA sequence: TGTGCCAGCAGCGGAGGGCCGGGAGAGACCCAGTACTTC.